The 7 T cell receptor beta chains below were found in one sample sequenced in a study of CD8+ T cells in alopecia areata. As the sequencing template, cDNA was produced by extracting RNA and reverse transcribing it. Repertoires were generated with immunoSEQ multiplex PCR, while TCRdb's copy carries only in-frame clones and drops some. The table shows roughly 140,000 clones, with about four fifths occurring only once. Stated treatment: oral pan-JAK inhibitor, 5-10 mg twice daily. Sequenced here: CD8+ T cells sorted from blood, sampled at week 4, from a patient treated with tofacitinib. These receptors all stem from a human donor with alopecia areata.

The genes are TRBV4-1 and TRBJ1-1; TRBD1 aligns across 9 bases. This CDR3 is built from 16 residues. Germline V gives CDR1 MGHRA, CDR2 YSYEKL. The V and J ends lost 2 bases and 2 bases, in that order; junction bases with no gene match: 6. The CDR3 is CASSQRYRGRNTEAFF. DNA for the CDR3: TGCGCCAGCAGCCAACGTTACAGGGGGCGAAACACTGAAGCTTTCTTT.

This chain joins TRBV4-1 and TRBJ2-2; maybe TRBD1 (5 bases). The V end lost 5 bases, the J end lost 0 bases, and 16 bases lay between the germline ends. The V gene's germline CDR1 is MGHRA and CDR2 YSYEKL. CDR3 length equals 17 residues. CDR3 sequence (DNA): TGCGCCAGCAGCGCCATCACAGGATTCGCGAACACCGGGGAGCTGTTTTTT. As protein: CASSAITGFANTGELFF.

V and J are TRBV7-9 and TRBJ2-7; D is perhaps TRBD1 or TRBD2 (5 bases each). V was trimmed by 1 base and J by 3 bases, leaving 10 bases between them. CDR1 and CDR2 from the germline V gene are SEHNR and FQNEAQ (reference sequence). This CDR3 has 14 amino acids. CDR3 in amino acids: CASSLGGFDYEQYF. For the CDR3, the DNA is TGTGCCAGCAGCTTAGGGGGGTTTGACTACGAGCAGTACTTC. Full variable domain (missing parts from reference TRBV7-9 and TRBJ2-7): DTGVSQNPRHKITKRGQNVTFRCDPISEHNRLYWYRQTLGQGPEFLTYFQNEAQLEKSRLLSDRFSAERPKGSFSTLEIQRTEQGDSAMYLCASSLGGFDYEQYFGPGTRLTVT.

V and J are TRBV27 and TRBJ1-2, with 7 bases that match TRBD1. Per the germline V gene, CDR1 is MNHEY and CDR2 is SMNVEV (reference sequence). With V trimmed by 2 bases and J by 3 bases, 15 bases remained unmatched. This CDR3 spans 18 amino acids. In nucleotides, the CDR3 is TGTGCCAGCAGTTTAAGTATTGAGGGGGCAGACGGACACTATGGCTACACCTTC. It is translated as CASSLSIEGADGHYGYTF.

The chain carries TRBV7-2 and TRBJ2-4, with 7 positions matching TRBD1. Germline V CDR1 and CDR2: SGHTA, FQGNSA. The V gene end was trimmed by 1 base and the J gene end by 8 bases; junction bases not matched to a gene: 2. The CDR3 spans 13 residues. DNA of the CDR3: TGTGCCAGCAGCTTAGAGGGGGCTGACATTCAGTACTTC. Its protein product is CASSLEGADIQYF.

This clone has only one observation. The chain couples TRBV10-2 to TRBJ1-2; D remains ambiguous. The CDR3 is 15 amino acids. Trimming shortened V by 6 bases and J by 0 bases, and 14 bases separated the two germline ends. Germline CDR1 reads WSHSY; CDR2 reads SAAADI. This CDR3 is CASRGSEDPNYGYTF. CDR3 in DNA: TGCGCCAGCAGGGGATCGGAGGATCCTAACTATGGCTACACCTTC.

This chain joins TRBV5-4 and TRBJ2-7; tentative D call: TRBD1 (5 bases). The ends were cut back, 0 bases at V and 6 bases at J, with 7 bases in the middle. Germline V gene lookup returns CDR1 SGHNT and CDR2 YYREEE (reference sequence). The CDR3 is 12 residues long. DNA of the CDR3: TGTGCCAGCAGCTTGGGGGGCAGCGAGCAGTACTTC. As protein: CASSLGGSEQYF.